This T cell receptor beta chain originates from a study of blood T cell repertoires in COVID-19. Turning to the study itself: Collection of acute and convalescent COVID-19 samples took place in the United States, Italy and Spain. T cells, B-cell-depleted T cells, or PBMCs supplied cDNA or gDNA.

Donors in Cohort 3 counted as recovered after two negative PCRs, clearance, or symptom resolution. Germline lookup yields CDR1 LNHDA and CDR2 SQIVND (reference sequence). With 4 bases removed from V and 4 bases from J, the gap between germline ends came to 13 bases. This CDR3 has 14 residues. Original processing methods: Estimated nucleated cell counts came from reference gene primer amplification. Using immunoSEQ multiplex PCR, the repertoire was profiled, and TCRdb retains in-frame clones only, with some absent. V and J calls and clone size are as listed in that table; D and trimming were resolved from the DNA. This table has roughly 230,000 clones, more than 65% appearing once.

The sample was PBMCs or T cells enriched from blood (not recorded which). V is TRBV19 and J is TRBJ1-2, with D possibly matching TRBD1 (6 bases). The clonotype comes from a man aged 45-65 years who had recovered from COVID-19. The CDR3 region is CASSTPGDRYGYTF. Written as DNA, the CDR3 is TGTGCCAGTAGTACTCCAGGGGACCGCTATGGCTACACCTTC.